The 23 T cell receptor beta chains reported below all come from one sample, sequenced in a study of tumor and adjacent non-tumor tissue in lung cancer. Three rounds of nested PCR, following a modified ARM-PCR protocol, produced the TCRbeta library. TCRdb called the multiplex PCR reads again in MiXCR, with one record for every CDR3 protein. The sample holds about 76,000 distinct CDR3 sequences, approximately 78% seen once. RNA was extracted from bulk tissue without any cell sorting. Distant lung tissue was collected more than 3 cm away from the tumor edge. Sequencing was done on a sample of distant non-tumor lung tissue. The receptor source for this set is a man in his 60s with non-small cell lung cancer.

The J gene is TRBJ2-6, the V gene TRBV11-2; TRBD1 matches 7 bases. CDR1 and CDR2 from the germline V gene are SGHAT and FQNNGV. This CDR3 has 19 residues. The J segment lost 11 bases and the V segment lost 1 base, leaving 20 bases of the junction unmatched. The CDR3 protein is CASSLVPKDRPSGAYVLTF. As DNA, the CDR3 is TGTGCCAGCAGCTTAGTTCCAAAGGACAGGCCCTCTGGAGCTTACGTCCTGACTTTC.

On this clonotype itself: It is likely a read error, because the conserved phenylalanine at the end of the CDR3 is missing. V is TRBV20-1 and J is TRBJ1-1; D ambiguous. V was clipped by 8 bases and J by 2 bases, with 12 bases between them. Per the germline V gene, CDR1 is DFQATT and CDR2 is SNEGSKA (reference sequence). The CDR3 has 12 residues. This CDR3 reads CSTIRVNTEAFV. CDR3 in DNA: TGCAGTACTATACGGGTTAACACTGAAGCTTTCGTT.

For this clonotype: One junction end disagrees with the germline gene, perhaps due to a read error. The chain joins TRBV5-1 to TRBJ2-2; D perhaps matches TRBD1 (6 bases). CDR1 is SGHRS, CDR2 YFSETQ, per germline. The CDR3 has 17 residues. The CDR3 DNA follows: TGCGCGAGCAGCGAAAACTCCGGGACATCGAACACCAGGGAGCTGTTTTTT. This codes for CASSENSGTSNTRELFF.

A word on this clonotype: At one boundary the junction diverges from the germline segment, which might be a read error. The chain has TRBV20-1 and TRBJ1-3, with a tentative D call TRBD1 (5 bases). The CDR3 length is 14 residues. Germline CDR1 is DFQATT and CDR2 is SNEGSKA (reference sequence). In nucleotides, the CDR3 is TGCAGAGCTAGAGGGGCGAGATCTGGAAACACCATATATTTT. As protein: CRARGARSGNTIYF.

Comment on this clonotype: Relative to the germline gene, one junction end is altered; a read error may explain this. This sequence joins TRBV11-2 and TRBJ2-5, with a weak D call TRBD2 (6 bases). This CDR3 contains 13 residues. Germline lookup yields CDR1 SGHAT and CDR2 FQNNGV. The CDR3 DNA is TGTGCGAGCACCAAGGGCTCGGGGGAGACCCAGTATTTC. Its protein is CASTKGSGETQYF.

Points on this clonotype: One base away lies a much larger clone, so this may be a sequencing read error. The genes are TRBV12-3 or TRBV12-4 and TRBJ1-2; D is possibly TRBD1 (5 bases). V lost 6 bases, J lost 1 base, and 15 bases lay in between. The CDR3 spans 15 residues. The CDR3 loop is CASSLRGVCNYGYTF. As DNA, the CDR3 is TGTGCCAGCAGCCTGCGGGGGGTTTGTAACTATGGCTACACCTTC.

Regarding this clonotype: Compared with germline, one end of the junction differs, possibly owing to a read error. The chain joins TRBV11-2 to TRBJ2-7; the D gene is possibly TRBD2 (6 bases). This CDR3 has 15 amino acids. Germline CDR1 reads SGHAT; CDR2 reads FQNNGV. CDR3 DNA: TGTGCCAGCAGCCCTGAGCGGGTAGGTTACTACGTGCAGTACTTC. The encoded protein is CASSPERVGYYVQYF.

Worth noting for this clonotype: Lacking the conserved final phenylalanine or tryptophan, this CDR3 likely reflects a read error. The chain links TRBV11-1 to TRBJ2-3, with D uncertain. The germline CDR1 and CDR2 sequences are SGHAT and FQDESV (reference sequence). The length of the CDR3 is 12 residues. The CDR3 region is CASSLSYDTQYC. The CDR3 bases are TGTGCCAGCAGCTTATCGTATGATACTCAGTATTGT.

Of note for this clonotype: One end of the junction does not line up with germline, which may come from a read error. This rearrangement joins TRBV11-2 to TRBJ2-5, with a tentative D call TRBD2 (5 bases). Per the germline V gene, CDR1 is SGHAT and CDR2 is FQNNGV. There are 14 residues in the CDR3. The CDR3 coding sequence is TGTGCAAGCAGCTCTGGACTGGCCCAAGAGACCCAGTACTTC. This codes for CASSSGLAQETQYF.

Comments on this clonotype: Germline and junction disagree at one end, which may indicate a read error. The chain links TRBV11-2 to TRBJ2-7; 8 bases fit TRBD1. CDR1 is SGHAT, CDR2 FQNNGV, per germline. This CDR3 region has 15 residues. The CDR3: CASSLGSGGGHKQYF. Here the CDR3 DNA reads TGTGCCAGCAGTTTAGGTTCAGGGGGCGGGCACAAGCAGTACTTC.

This clonotype came up many times. The CDR3 coding sequence is TGCAGTGTAGTGGGTCGGTGGGATACGCAGTATTTT. Its protein is CSVVGRWDTQYF. The chain uses TRBV20-1 and TRBJ2-3; D remains ambiguous. Germline lookup yields CDR1 DFQATT and CDR2 SNEGSKA (reference sequence). V lost 7 bases and J 6 bases, leaving 14 bases between the germline ends. The CDR3 is 12 residues long.

Comment on this clonotype: At one end the junction does not follow the germline gene, possibly because of a read error. This rearrangement joins TRBV6-5 to TRBJ2-7; D uncertain. Germline loops: CDR1 MNHEY, CDR2 SVGAGI. The CDR3 has 19 residues. The CDR3 sequence is CASSPKFPLGPAWSYEQYF. The CDR3 DNA reads as TGTGCTAGCAGCCCGAAATTCCCACTTGGTCCAGCGTGGTCCTACGAGCAGTACTTC.

This clonotype was counted a single time. A much more abundant neighbour one base away suggests this may be a read error. V and J are TRBV5-4 and TRBJ2-7; the D is unclear. The CDR3 extends over 11 amino acids. Germline loops: CDR1 SGHNT, CDR2 YYREEE (reference sequence). The V end was cut by 4 bases, the J end by 7 bases, with 9 bases between. For the CDR3, the DNA is TGTGCCAGCAGCATTAGTTTGGAGCAGTACTTC. It translates to CASSISLEQYF.

Worth noting for this clonotype: The junction and the germline gene differ at one end; a read error may be behind it. The chain links TRBV4-2 to TRBJ1-1, with a tentative D call TRBD1 (5 bases). This CDR3 spans 15 amino acids. CDR1 is LGHNA, CDR2 YNFKEQ, per germline. In nucleotides, the CDR3 is TGTGCCAACAGCCCGGGGGACGGACCGAGCACTGAAGCTTTCTTT. It yields the protein CANSPGDGPSTEAFF.

This clonotype was seen ten or more times. V and J are TRBV6-2 or TRBV6-3 and TRBJ2-1, with D perhaps matching TRBD1 (6 bases). The germline V gene encodes CDR1 MNHEY and CDR2 SVGEGT. CDR3 length: 13 residues. Trimming left V 4 bases short and J 3 bases short, with 7 bases between. This CDR3 is CASSSDSYNEQFF. CDR3 DNA sequence: TGTGCCAGCAGTTCGGACAGCTACAATGAGCAGTTCTTC.

In its sample, this clonotype was seen once. Because the CDR3 is missing its conserved closing phenylalanine or tryptophan, this is likely a read error. The DNA is omitted, as the CDR3 cannot be located on it reliably, and the CDR3 follows TCRdb's listing. CDR3: CASSLVGDNNSPLHL. The rearrangement uses TRBV11-2 and TRBJ1-6; whether TRBD1, the table's D call, matches the DNA was not checked. The V gene's germline CDR1 is SGHAT and CDR2 FQNNGV. Including both end residues, the CDR3 is 15 amino acids long.

A remark on this clonotype: The missing conserved phenylalanine or tryptophan at the end of this CDR3 makes a read error likely. The chain recombines TRBV11-3 with TRBJ2-2; 7 bases are shared with TRBD2. CDR1 is SGHNT, CDR2 YENEEA, per germline. The CDR3 length is 18 residues. The CDR3 DNA follows: TGTGCCAGCAGCTCCCGGGGAACGGGAGGATACAGAGCCGGGGATCTGTTTCTT. Its translation: CASSSRGTGGYRAGDLFL.

This clonotype was found many times. The rearrangement joins TRBV2 to TRBJ1-5, with D possibly TRBD1 on 5 matching bases. The germline V gene encodes CDR1 SNHLY and CDR2 FYNNEI. With 6 bases removed from V and 3 bases from J, the gap between germline ends came to 18 bases. This CDR3 region has 16 residues. Written as DNA, the CDR3 is TGTGCCAGCAGGGGGGACGGGGGAAGGGACAATCAGCCCCAGCATTTT. It is translated as CASRGDGGRDNQPQHF.

As to this clonotype: This likely comes from a read error, as the CDR3 has no conserved phenylalanine or tryptophan at its end. The CDR3 sequence is CASSLDHSQSNTEAFL. The CDR3 bases are TGCGCCAGCAGCCTAGATCATAGTCAGTCCAATACTGAAGCTTTCCTT. The chain uses TRBV4-3 and TRBJ1-1; D gene uncertain. Looked up from germline, CDR1 is LGHNA and CDR2 is YSLEER. With 4 bases removed from V and 5 bases from J, the gap between germline ends came to 20 bases. CDR3 length: 16 amino acids.

Notes on this clonotype: An end of the junction differs from the germline gene, which may be a read error. The rearrangement uses TRBV6-1 and TRBJ1-1, with 8 bases aligning to TRBD1. The CDR3 covers 14 residues. Germline lookup yields CDR1 MNHNS and CDR2 SASEGT. For the CDR3, the DNA is TGTGCCAGCTGTGATGACAGGGGCGACACTGAAGCTTCCTTT. Protein: CASCDDRGDTEASF.

This clonotype was counted ten times or more. CDR3 sequence: CASSEAGGAGSYEQYF. CDR3 coding DNA: TGTGCCAGCAGTGAGGCGGGTGGGGCGGGCTCCTACGAGCAGTACTTC. The chain has TRBV6-1 and TRBJ2-7, with D perhaps being TRBD1 or TRBD2 (5 bases each). V dropped 3 bases and J dropped 0 bases, with 15 bases sitting between them. CDR1 MNHNS and CDR2 SASEGT come from the germline V gene. The CDR3 is made up of 16 amino acids.

This clonotype was counted between two and nine times. Since a much larger clone is just one base distant, this may be a read error. The chain links TRBV20-1 to TRBJ2-1; 11 positions match TRBD2. The germline CDR1 and CDR2 sequences are DFQATT and SNEGSKA (reference sequence). The V and J ends lost 6 bases and 6 bases, in that order; junction bases with no gene match: 10. CDR3 length: 15 amino acids. The CDR3 DNA sequence: TGCAGTGCGACCTTAGCGGGAGGGGAGGTCAATGAGCAGTTCTTC. It specifies CSATLAGGEVNEQFF.

This clonotype was detected many times. The chain joins TRBV6-2 or TRBV6-3 to TRBJ2-5, with 9 bases aligning to TRBD1. The CDR3 loop spans 15 amino acids. The V gene end was trimmed by 2 bases and the J gene end by 5 bases; junction bases not matched to a gene: 6. The germline gives CDR1 MNHEY, CDR2 SVGEGT. CDR3 amino acids: CASSYGDREMETQYF. CDR3 nucleotides: TGTGCCAGCAGTTACGGGGACAGGGAAATGGAGACCCAGTACTTC.